This TCR beta chain was documented in a study of blood T cell repertoires in COVID-19. Study information: The samples span acute and convalescent COVID-19 from the United States, Italy and Spain. The analysed material was cDNA or gDNA that came from T cells, B-cell-depleted T cells, or PBMCs.

From germline, CDR1 is MNHEY and CDR2 SVGAGI. The CDR3 extends over 15 amino acids. Losses at the gene ends were 2 bases for V and 4 bases for J; bases not matched to a gene: 6. Under the authors' procedure: Reference gene primer amplification yielded estimated nucleated cell counts. Using immunoSEQ multiplex PCR, the repertoire was profiled, and TCRdb retains in-frame clones only, with some absent. The DNA gave D and trimming, while V, J and clone size come from that table. Of hundreds of thousands of clones listed, approximately 86% were seen once; the top ten hold around 1.5%. The receptor comes from a woman aged 55 to 70 who had recovered from COVID-19. The chain has TRBV6-5 and TRBJ1-2, with 8 bases matching TRBD1. Material for sequencing was peripheral blood. The CDR3 here is CASSYSQDRVYGYTF. The CDR3 DNA reads as TGTGCCAGCAGTTACAGCCAGGACAGGGTCTATGGCTACACCTTC.